Following are 24 T cell receptor beta chains from one sample sequenced in a study of blood T cell repertoires in COVID-19. Generated by immunoSEQ multiplex PCR, the TCRdb table keeps only in-frame clones and is missing some. The sample records fewer than 350,000 clones, nearly 90% being singletons. Sequences were obtained from PBMCs or T cells enriched from blood (not recorded which). The origin of the receptors is a woman in her late teens or twenties with acute COVID-19.

On this clone: Other nucleotide sequences in the sample specify the same CDR3. The V call is TRBV7-9, the J call TRBJ2-7; D not resolved. In germline, CDR1 is SEHNR, CDR2 FQNEAQ (reference sequence). The CDR3 loop spans 11 amino acids. The V gene lost 4 bases and the J gene lost 2 bases, with 3 bases spanning the gap. The CDR3 DNA is TGTGCCAGCAGCTCTACCTACGAGCAGTACTTC. Amino acids: CASSSTYEQYF.

V usage is TRBV24-1 and J usage is TRBJ2-1, with 13 positions matching TRBD2. CDR3 length: 18 amino acids. The germline CDR1 and CDR2 sequences are KGHDR and SFDVKD. The ends lost 2 bases at V and 7 bases at J; junction bases unmatched: 10. As DNA, the CDR3 is TGTGCCACCAGTGATTCTGCGCCACTAGCGGGAGGGGAGAATGAGCAGTTCTTC. This codes for CATSDSAPLAGGENEQFF.

The chain employs TRBV29-1 and TRBJ1-1; D may be TRBD1 (5 bases). V lost 4 bases and J lost 5, with 20 bases in between. CDR3 size: 15 residues. CDR1 is SQVTM, CDR2 ANQGSEA, per germline. CDR3 sequence reads: CSVGWRDGVMTEAFF. The CDR3 DNA is TGCAGCGTTGGGTGGAGGGACGGGGTTATGACTGAAGCTTTCTTT.

The chain links TRBV7-3 to TRBJ1-1, with D possibly being TRBD1 (5 bases). With 1 base removed from V and 1 base from J, the gap between germline ends came to 7 bases. The CDR3 length is 14 residues. Germline CDR1 and CDR2: SGHTA and FQGTGA. CDR3 in DNA: TGTGCCAGCAGCTTAAACGGGGGGAACACTGAAGCTTTCTTT. Its translation: CASSLNGGNTEAFF.

V and J are TRBV11-2 and TRBJ2-7, with TRBD2 matching over 9 bases. CDR1 and CDR2 from the germline V gene are SGHAT and FQNNGV. Losses at the gene ends were 3 bases for V and 2 bases for J; bases not matched to a gene: 8. CDR3 length: 16 residues. CDR3 sequence (DNA): TGTGCCAGCAGCTTCCAATTAGCGGGAGCCGCCTACGAGCAGTACTTC. The encoded protein is CASSFQLAGAAYEQYF.

V gene TRBV25-1 combines with J gene TRBJ2-5; D is undetermined. V was pared by 0 bases and J by 7 bases, with 6 bases between. CDR3 length: 12 residues. In germline, CDR1 is MGHDK, CDR2 SYGVNS. CDR3 residues: CASSEYGPTQYF. CDR3 sequence (DNA): TGTGCCAGCAGTGAATATGGCCCGACCCAGTACTTC.

The rearrangement uses TRBV7-2 and TRBJ2-2; TRBD2 agrees at 8 bases. Trimming cost V 2 bases and J 5 bases; bases outside gene matches: 13. The CDR3 has 18 residues. Germline V gene sequence: CDR1 SGHTA, CDR2 FQGNSA. CDR3 residues: CASSLNDGLAGPTGELFF. The CDR3 region has the DNA TGTGCCAGCAGCTTAAACGACGGGCTAGCGGGTCCTACCGGGGAGCTGTTTTTT.

The chain is built from TRBV2 and TRBJ1-4; D may be TRBD1 (6 bases). Germline V CDR1 and CDR2: SNHLY, FYNNEI. V gave up 6 bases and J gave up 5 bases, with 10 bases separating them. This CDR3 has 13 residues. The DNA for the CDR3 is TGTGCCAGCAGAGGGGGGGGGAATGAAAAACTGTTTTTT. Amino acids: CASRGGGNEKLFF. The full variable domain, its missing parts supplied by reference TRBV2 and TRBJ1-4, is EPEVTQTPSHQVTQMGQEVILRCVPISNHLYFYWYRQILGQKVEFLVSFYNNEISEKSEIFDDQFSVERPDGSNFTLKIRSTKLEDSAMYFCASRGGGNEKLFFGSGTQLSVL.

This clone was detected only a few times. This chain links TRBV5-8 with TRBJ1-6; D might be TRBD1 (5 bases). The germline V gene encodes CDR1 SGHTS and CDR2 YDEGEE. V lost 1 base to trimming and J lost 6 bases, with 8 bases between them. The CDR3 consists of 14 residues. CDR3 sequence reads: CASSLLDSNSPLHF. In DNA, the CDR3 is TGTGCCAGCAGCTTGCTAGACAGTAATTCACCCCTCCACTTT. The complete variable domain, with remaining parts taken from reference TRBV5-8 and TRBJ1-6, reads EAGVTQSPTHLIKTRGQQATLRCSPISGHTSVYWYQQALGLGLQFLLWYDEGEERNRGNFPPRFSGRQFPNYSSELNVNALELEDSALYLCASSLLDSNSPLHFGNGTRLTVT.

The chain recombines TRBV9 with TRBJ2-4, with TRBD1 as a possible D gene (6 bases). The V gene lost 0 bases and the J gene lost 9 bases, with 16 bases spanning the gap. The CDR3 sequence is 15 residues long. CDR1 is SGDLS, CDR2 YYNGEE, per germline. The CDR3 protein is CASSVARSGDGIQYF. For the CDR3, the DNA is TGTGCCAGCAGCGTAGCTAGATCAGGGGATGGCATTCAGTACTTC.

This clone was observed a handful of times. V and J are TRBV1 and TRBJ2-7; no check of the table's D call, TRBD2, against the DNA was made. TRBV1 is termed a pseudogene. The CDR3 is 15 amino acids. The CDR3 nucleotides are TGCACCAGCAGCCAAGCCCTAGCGGGAGCCTACGAGCAGTACTTC. Translation gives CTSSQALAGAYEQYF.

The chain couples TRBV19 to TRBJ1-3; no firm D call. V lost 3 bases and J 0 bases, leaving 6 bases between the germline ends. CDR1 and CDR2 from the germline V gene are LNHDA and SQIVND (reference sequence). The CDR3 contains 14 residues. The CDR3 loop reads CASSILSSGNTIYF. The CDR3 region has the DNA TGTGCCAGTAGTATTTTGAGCTCTGGAAACACCATATATTTT.

As for this clone: In the same sample, other DNA sequences code for this CDR3. The chain carries TRBV11-2 and TRBJ2-1, with 11 nucleotides matching TRBD2. This CDR3 is 15 amino acids long. Germline V gene data show CDR1 as SGHAT and CDR2 as FQNNGV. V was clipped by 4 bases and J by 4 bases; unmatched bases: 3. The CDR3 nucleotides read TGTGCCAGCAGCTCGGGACTAGCGGTATACAATGAGCAGTTCTTC. Encoded protein: CASSSGLAVYNEQFF.

The chain joins TRBV21-1 to TRBJ2-4; whether TRBD1, the table's D call, matches the DNA was not checked. TRBV21-1 is termed a pseudogene. This CDR3 contains 16 residues. CDR3 nucleotide sequence: TGTGCCAGCAGCACCAGACAGGCCTTAGCCAAAAACATTCAGTACTTC. Protein: CASSTRQALAKNIQYF.

This sequence joins TRBV5-6 and TRBJ1-1, with a tentative D call TRBD1 (6 bases). Trimming pared 0 bases from V and 6 bases from J, leaving 18 bases between. CDR1 and CDR2 (germline): SGHDT, YYEEEE. The CDR3 consists of 16 residues. CDR3 sequence: CASSLDTGNNWSEAFF. The CDR3 DNA follows: TGTGCCAGCAGCTTGGACACAGGGAACAACTGGTCTGAAGCTTTCTTT. Filled out from reference TRBV5-6 and TRBJ1-1, the complete variable domain reads DAGVTQSPTHLIKTRGQQVTLRCSPKSGHDTVSWYQQALGQGPQFIFQYYEEEERQRGNFPDRFSGHQFPNYSSELNVNALLLGDSALYLCASSLDTGNNWSEAFFGQGTRLTVV.

The J gene is TRBJ2-7, the V gene TRBV18; 13 nucleotides line up with TRBD2. Germline V gene data show CDR1 as KGHSH and CDR2 as LQKENI. This CDR3 has 15 residues. Trimming cost V 2 bases and J 6 bases; bases outside gene matches: 4. In DNA form, the CDR3 reads TGTGCCAGCTCACCAACGGGACTAGCGGGAATCGAGCAGTACTTC. It is translated as CASSPTGLAGIEQYF.

The gene calls are TRBV7-8 and TRBJ1-6, with TRBD1 matching over 7 bases. There are 15 residues in the CDR3. V gave up 7 bases and J gave up 1 base; unmatched junction bases: 4. Per germline, CDR1 SGHVS and CDR2 FQNEAQ. CDR3 in DNA: TGTGCCAGCATCCAGGGGGAGTCCTATAATTCACCCCTCCACTTT. Translation gives CASIQGESYNSPLHF.

The chain is built from TRBV19 and TRBJ2-3; 12 bases fit TRBD2. CDR1 LNHDA and CDR2 SQIVND come from the germline V gene (reference sequence). V lost 3 bases and J lost 3; bases outside the gene matches: 4. The length of the CDR3 is 16 residues. In DNA form, the CDR3 reads TGTGCCAGTAGTATGCTAGCGGGAGGGAGGACAGATACGCAGTATTTT. It encodes CASSMLAGGRTDTQYF.

This rearrangement joins TRBV5-5 to TRBJ1-1; no reliable D call. The CDR3 covers 14 residues. V was clipped by 0 bases and J by 1 base, with 7 bases between them. Germline CDR1 is SGHKS and CDR2 is YYEKEE (reference sequence). CDR3 region: CASSLEGGNTEAFF. For the CDR3, the DNA is TGTGCCAGCAGCTTGGAGGGAGGGAACACTGAAGCTTTCTTT.

This clone appeared a few times. V and J are TRBV7-2 and TRBJ1-3, with 9 positions matching TRBD1. The germline gives CDR1 SGHTA, CDR2 FQGNSA. V shed 4 bases, J shed 0 bases, and the junction held 4 bases outside the gene matches. The CDR3 sequence is 16 residues long. The CDR3 is CASSYRQGGSGNTIYF. The DNA for the CDR3 is TGTGCCAGCAGCTACAGACAGGGGGGCTCTGGAAACACCATATATTTT. The complete variable domain, with remaining parts taken from reference TRBV7-2 and TRBJ1-3, reads GAGVSQSPSNKVTEKGKDVELRCDPISGHTALYWYRQSLGQGLEFLIYFQGNSAPDKSGLPSDRFSAERTGGSVSTLTIQRTQQEDSAVYLCASSYRQGGSGNTIYFGEGSWLTVV.

V is TRBV18 and J is TRBJ2-7; 7 nucleotides match TRBD2. The trim removed 3 bases at V and 1 base at J, leaving 15 bases unmatched. Germline loops: CDR1 KGHSH, CDR2 LQKENI. The CDR3 sequence is 18 residues long. The CDR3 sequence is CASSPTRPPGGISYEQYF. Here the CDR3 DNA reads TGTGCCAGCTCACCGACTAGGCCCCCGGGGGGTATTTCCTACGAGCAGTACTTC.

The V and J genes are TRBV5-1 and TRBJ2-7, with 9 bases aligning to TRBD1. Trimming at V came to 6 bases and at J to 1 base, leaving 5 bases not matched to a gene. The CDR3 runs to 14 residues. Per germline, CDR1 SGHRS and CDR2 YFSETQ. CDR3 region: CASTSGTGSYEQYF. CDR3 sequence (DNA): TGCGCCAGCACCTCCGGGACAGGGTCCTACGAGCAGTACTTC. The entire variable domain, with the rest obtained from reference TRBV5-1 and TRBJ2-7, is as follows: KAGVTQTPRYLIKTRGQQVTLSCSPISGHRSVSWYQQTPGQGLQFLFEYFSETQRNKGNFPGRFSGRQFSNSRSEMNVSTLELGDSALYLCASTSGTGSYEQYFGPGTRLTVT.

The chain has TRBV28 and TRBJ1-1, with a possible D match to TRBD1 (6 bases). Germline CDR1 reads MDHEN; CDR2 reads SYDVKM. The CDR3 spans 17 residues. The V end lost 1 base, the J end lost 1 base, and 16 bases lay between the germline ends. CDR3 amino acids: CASSLYGGRRGNTEAFF. The CDR3, as DNA: TGTGCCAGCAGTTTATACGGGGGGCGTCGAGGGAACACTGAAGCTTTCTTT.

The chain couples TRBV7-2 to TRBJ2-1; a weak D match, TRBD2 (5 bases). Looked up from germline, CDR1 is SGHTA and CDR2 is FQGNSA. The CDR3 extends over 19 amino acids. The V end was cut by 1 base, the J end by 5 bases, with 24 bases between. The DNA for the CDR3 is TGTGCCAGCAGCTTAGGTCGGCTACACCACCGGGAAGCCGACAATGAGCAGTTCTTC. As protein: CASSLGRLHHREADNEQFF. Combining the CDR3 with reference TRBV7-2 and TRBJ2-1 gives the whole variable domain GAGVSQSPSNKVTEKGKDVELRCDPISGHTALYWYRQSLGQGLEFLIYFQGNSAPDKSGLPSDRFSAERTGGSVSTLTIQRTQQEDSAVYLCASSLGRLHHREADNEQFFGPGTRLTVL.